The 12 T cell receptor beta chains below all came from one sample that was sequenced in a study of shared clonotypes between healthy human individuals. Generated by immunoSEQ multiplex PCR, the TCRdb table keeps only in-frame clones and is missing some. The sample carries around 1,900,000 clones, 93% recorded once. Only CD45RO-negative cells positively selected for CCR7 counted as naive CD8 cells, so terminally differentiated effector memory CD45RA+ cells were excluded. The sample was naive CD8+ T cells from PBMCs. The receptor source for this set is a man aged 18 to 35 in good health. Some clones in this sample may be carry-over from other donors' samples.

With respect to this clone: The same CDR3 arises from other DNA sequences in this sample as well. The chain is built from TRBV10-2 and TRBJ2-7; D is possibly TRBD2 (5 bases). CDR3 length equals 14 residues. V was clipped by 3 bases and J by 1 base, with 10 bases between them. Germline values: CDR1 WSHSY, CDR2 SAAADI. The CDR3 reads CASSDRGPSYEQYF. For the CDR3, the DNA is TGCGCCAGCAGTGATCGAGGGCCTTCCTACGAGCAGTACTTC.

The V and J genes are TRBV27 and TRBJ1-1; tentative D call: TRBD1 (6 bases). The germline gives CDR1 MNHEY, CDR2 SMNVEV (reference sequence). The germline V and J ends were trimmed by 5 bases and 1 base, with 23 bases remaining between them. The CDR3 consists of 18 residues. This CDR3 reads CASSPPPDREKGNTEAFF. The CDR3 bases are TGTGCCAGCAGTCCACCCCCGGACAGAGAAAAGGGGAACACTGAAGCTTTCTTT.

This sequence joins TRBV4-3 and TRBJ2-3; the match to TRBD2 covers 8 bases. This CDR3 has 18 residues. After removal of 0 bases from V and 4 bases from J, the junction contained 12 bases not matched to a gene. The germline V gene has CDR1 LGHNA and CDR2 YSLEER. Here the CDR3 DNA reads TGCGCCAGCAGCCAAGACCCCCCCAGGACTAGCATAGCAGATACGCAGTATTTT. Translated, it gives CASSQDPPRTSIADTQYF.

The chain has TRBV15 and TRBJ1-1, with 10 nucleotides matching TRBD1. The V gene's germline CDR1 is LNHNV and CDR2 YYDKDF (reference sequence). The CDR3 spans 14 residues. The trim removed 5 bases at V and 4 bases at J, leaving 4 bases unmatched. The CDR3 spells CATSLDRGSTEAFF. CDR3 in DNA: TGTGCCACCAGCCTGGACAGGGGGAGCACTGAAGCTTTCTTT.

Remarks on this clone: This same CDR3 is encoded by further DNA sequences in the sample. The chain is built from TRBV2 and TRBJ2-5; D ambiguous. The length of the CDR3 is 14 residues. Germline V gives CDR1 SNHLY, CDR2 FYNNEI. V lost 3 bases to trimming and J lost 2 bases, with 10 bases between them. The CDR3 DNA is TGTGCCAGCAGTGAGAGGTTGGATCAAGAGACCCAGTACTTC. Protein product: CASSERLDQETQYF.

This clone was recorded once. This chain links TRBV27 with TRBJ2-3, with 10 bases aligning to TRBD2. Trimming took 6 bases from V and 2 from J; bases not matched to a gene: 14. The germline CDR1 and CDR2 sequences are MNHEY and SMNVEV (reference sequence). This CDR3 has 18 residues. CDR3 bases: TGTGCCAGCAGGCCTATCCCGTTAGCGGGAGGTTCCACAGATACGCAGTATTTT. Protein product: CASRPIPLAGGSTDTQYF.

This clone was detected once. V and J are TRBV7-9 and TRBJ2-4; 9 bases fit TRBD1. Trimming cost V 5 bases and J 7 bases; bases outside gene matches: 9. This CDR3 spans 15 amino acids. Germline V gene data show CDR1 as SEHNR and CDR2 as FQNEAQ (reference sequence). The CDR3 DNA is TGTGCCAGCAGCGGGGACAGGGAACTACGGAACATTCAGTACTTC. This encodes CASSGDRELRNIQYF.

The J gene is TRBJ2-2, the V gene TRBV9; maybe TRBD2 (7 bases). Trimming removed 0 bases from V and 7 bases from J, with 13 bases in between. The CDR3 totals 15 residues. Germline V lookup: CDR1 SGDLS, CDR2 YYNGEE. The CDR3 reads CASSVEAGAGGELFF. DNA of the CDR3: TGTGCCAGCAGCGTAGAGGCGGGGGCTGGCGGGGAGCTGTTTTTT.

The V and J genes are TRBV13 and TRBJ2-1, with TRBD2 identical over 9 bases. The CDR3 length is 17 residues. CDR1 is PRHDT, CDR2 FYEKMQ, per germline (reference sequence). The V segment lost 2 bases and the J segment 9 bases; nucleotides outside the gene matches: 14. The CDR3: CASSLNLRLAEAAEQFF. The CDR3 DNA follows: TGTGCCAGCAGCTTAAACCTTCGACTAGCGGAAGCGGCTGAGCAGTTCTTC.

The chain combines TRBV6-5 with TRBJ2-3; D gene unclear. Germline-derived CDR1 and CDR2 are MNHEY and SVGAGI. The CDR3 consists of 14 residues. Trimming took 2 bases from V and 2 from J, leaving 8 bases between them. The CDR3 sequence: CASSYGPSTDTQYF. The CDR3 region has the DNA TGTGCCAGCAGTTACGGGCCCTCCACAGATACGCAGTATTTT.

V usage is TRBV5-3 and J usage is TRBJ2-3; D is undetermined. TRBV5-3 is an ORF; its function is uncertain. There are 12 residues in the CDR3. The V and J ends lost 4 bases and 4 bases respectively, with 7 bases between them. As DNA, the CDR3 is TGTGCCAGAAGCAAGAAGTCAGATACGCAGTATTTT. Protein sequence: CARSKKSDTQYF.

The chain couples TRBV9 to TRBJ1-3; D not resolved. The germline gives CDR1 SGDLS, CDR2 YYNGEE. The CDR3 contains 15 residues. Trimming pared 0 bases from V and 2 bases from J, leaving 9 bases between. The CDR3 reads CASSVGGVTGNTIYF. The CDR3 bases are TGTGCCAGCAGCGTAGGGGGTGTTACTGGAAACACCATATATTTT. Together with reference TRBV9 and TRBJ1-3, the CDR3 gives the full variable domain: DSGVTQTPKHLITATGQRVTLRCSPRSGDLSVYWYQQSLDQGLQFLIQYYNGEERAKGNILERFSAQQFPDLHSELNLSSLELGDSALYFCASSVGGVTGNTIYFGEGSWLTVV.